The rows below give T cell receptor beta chains drawn from one sample of a study of human T cells and chemical hapten exposure. MiXCR, run by TCRdb on the RACE reads, gives a single entry per CDR3 protein. Of some 90,000 distinct CDR3 sequences detected, 7.5% to 9.5% appear once; the ten largest clones hold around 2.6%. The input for sequencing was whole blood, taken in connection with sensitization to the hapten diphenylcyclopropenone (DPC). The source is a man in his forties with alopecia areata. Some clones in this sample may be carry-over from other donors' samples. CDR3s include the opening cysteine and the closing phenylalanine or tryptophan. A D gene is named only where the DNA matches it firmly. Size is omitted from some rows. Given values are once, few, many or a class for expanded clones.

abundance: many; v_gene: TRBV7-9; d_gene: .; j_gene: TRBJ2-5; CDR3nt: TGTGCCAGCAGCTTTCCCTGGGAGACCCAGTACTTC; CDR3aa: CASSFPWETQYF
abundance: many; v_gene: TRBV12-3/TRBV12-4; d_gene: .; j_gene: TRBJ1-1; CDR3nt: TGTGCCAGCAGTTTTTCTGGTGAAGCTTTCTTT; CDR3aa: CASSFSGEAFF
abundance: few; v_gene: TRBV5-4; d_gene: TRBD2; j_gene: TRBJ2-1; CDR3nt: TGTGCCAGCAGCCCCGGCGGACTAGCGGGAGTTACTGAGCAGTTCTTC; CDR3aa: CASSPGGLAGVTEQFF
abundance: many; v_gene: TRBV29-1; d_gene: .; j_gene: TRBJ2-2; CDR3nt: TGCAGCGCGCCCGGGAACACCGGGGAGCTGTTTTTT; CDR3aa: CSAPGNTGELFF
abundance: many; v_gene: TRBV7-8; d_gene: .; j_gene: TRBJ1-3; CDR3nt: TGTGCCAGCAGCTTTACAACAGGGACTGGAAACACCATATATTTT; CDR3aa: CASSFTTGTGNTIYF
abundance: few; v_gene: TRBV27; d_gene: .; j_gene: TRBJ2-1; CDR3nt: TGTGCCAGCAGACGGAAGGCCGACAGCAACAATGAGCAGTTCTTC; CDR3aa: CASRRKADSNNEQFF
abundance: many; v_gene: TRBV5-1; d_gene: TRBD2; j_gene: TRBJ2-6; CDR3nt: TGCGCCAGCAGCTTGGCCGGGACTAGTTCTGGGGCCAACGTCCTGACTTTC; CDR3aa: CASSLAGTSSGANVLTF
abundance: few; v_gene: TRBV11-2; d_gene: TRBD1; j_gene: TRBJ1-1; CDR3nt: TGTGCCAGCAGCTTCCAGGGGGCGATCTCTGAAGCTTTCTTT; CDR3aa: CASSFQGAISEAFF
abundance: few; v_gene: TRBV18; d_gene: .; j_gene: TRBJ1-1; CDR3nt: TGTGCCAGCTCACGTAAGGGGCAGGACACTGAAGCTTTCTTT; CDR3aa: CASSRKGQDTEAFF
abundance: .; v_gene: TRBV7-2; d_gene: TRBD1; j_gene: TRBJ1-3; CDR3nt: TGTGCCAGCAGCGTACAGGGGAACGATCCTGGAAACACCATATATTTT; CDR3aa: CASSVQGNDPGNTIYF
abundance: many; v_gene: TRBV11-3; d_gene: .; j_gene: TRBJ2-3; CDR3nt: TGTGCCAGCAGCCAAACCGGTCTTACAGATACGCAGTATTTT; CDR3aa: CASSQTGLTDTQYF
abundance: many; v_gene: TRBV12-3/TRBV12-4; d_gene: .; j_gene: TRBJ2-6; CDR3nt: TGTGCCAGCAACACCCGAACTGGGGCCAACGTCCTGACTTTC; CDR3aa: CASNTRTGANVLTF
abundance: .; v_gene: TRBV3-1; d_gene: TRBD2; j_gene: TRBJ2-2; CDR3nt: TGTGCCAGCAGGCAAGACAGAGGACTAGCGGATAACACCGGGGAGCTGTTTTTT; CDR3aa: CASRQDRGLADNTGELFF
abundance: .; v_gene: TRBV7-2; d_gene: TRBD2; j_gene: TRBJ2-3; CDR3nt: TGTGCCAGCAGCTTCACTAGCGGGAGGGCCGAGGGCACAGATACGCAGTATTTT; CDR3aa: CASSFTSGRAEGTDTQYF
abundance: .; v_gene: TRBV6-2/TRBV6-3; d_gene: .; j_gene: TRBJ2-7; CDR3nt: TGTGTCAGCAGTACGACATGGGGGGCCTACGAGCAGTACTTC; CDR3aa: CVSSTTWGAYEQYF
abundance: many; v_gene: TRBV7-8; d_gene: TRBD1; j_gene: TRBJ2-7; CDR3nt: TGTGCCAGCAGCTTAGGGGGGACAGGGTTTGCCTACGAGCAGTACTTC; CDR3aa: CASSLGGTGFAYEQYF
abundance: few; v_gene: TRBV10-2; d_gene: TRBD2; j_gene: TRBJ2-1; CDR3nt: TGTGCCAGCGGGAGCACAGGATCCTACAATGAGCAGTTCTTC; CDR3aa: CASGSTGSYNEQFF
abundance: few; v_gene: TRBV10-3; d_gene: .; j_gene: TRBJ2-7; CDR3nt: TGTGCCATCAGTGTACAGGGCTCCGAGCAGTACTTC; CDR3aa: CAISVQGSEQYF